The source of this T cell receptor (beta chain) is a study of graft-versus-host responses after intestinal transplantation. About the research overall: Induction with anti-thymocyte globulin, then tacrolimus and steroids for approximately three years, was given to all recipients.

Points from the study as a whole: The authors found GvH clones in recipient marrow, some appearing first in ileum or blood. High graft-versus-host to host-versus-graft clonal ratios were seen in allografts of patients with graft-donor T cell macrochimerism.

Sequencing was performed with immunoSEQ multiplex PCR; in TCRdb, only in-frame clones are kept and a portion is missing. The sample comprises tens of thousands of clones, 85% to 90% of which are singletons, and 0.11% rests with the top ten. This CDR3 spans 15 amino acids. The V gene end was trimmed by 2 bases and the J gene end by 11 bases; junction bases not matched to a gene: 9. CDR1 and CDR2 from the germline V gene are KGHSH and LQKENI. In its sample, this clone was seen once. The antigen remains unidentified. The genes are TRBV18 and TRBJ1-3, with 10 positions matching TRBD1. The sequences come from unstimulated CD4+ T cells sorted from spleen or lymph node cells, collected before intestinal transplant. The sequence was collected from a human donor who received an intestinal transplant. The CDR3 sequence: CASSPGQGDYVAIYF. CDR3 in DNA: TGTGCCAGCTCACCAGGACAGGGGGATTATGTGGCCATATATTTT.